One and the same sample provided the 13 T cell receptor beta chains below, sequenced in a study of shared clonotypes between healthy human individuals. Here immunoSEQ multiplex PCR was the method, and the copy in TCRdb shows in-frame clones only, minus some. This table has about a million clones, more than 65% appearing once. The sequencing input was memory CD4+ T cells sorted from blood. Subset described: CD45RA-negative fraction. The receptors originated from a man aged 18 to 29 in good health.

The rearrangement links TRBV5-3 to TRBJ1-4; D is perhaps TRBD1 (5 bases). TRBV5-3 has ORF status, its function being uncertain. There are 15 residues in the CDR3. V shed 4 bases and J shed 1 base, with 11 bases lying between them. The CDR3, as DNA: TGTGCCAGAAGCCCACCAGGGAAAACTAATGAAAAACTGTTTTTT. Protein product: CARSPPGKTNEKLFF.

V is TRBV10-1 and J is TRBJ1-1; D call uncertain. CDR1 and CDR2 from the germline V gene are WNHNN and SYGVQD (reference sequence). The CDR3 loop spans 14 amino acids. Trimming took off 8 bases at V and 4 bases at J, with 17 bases between the two ends. CDR3 sequence (DNA): TGCGCCAGCGCCCCGAGAGGGCAGCTCACTGAAGCTTTCTTT. It yields the protein CASAPRGQLTEAFF.

The chain employs TRBV5-1 and TRBJ1-6, with D perhaps matching TRBD1 (6 bases). Germline values: CDR1 SGHRS, CDR2 YFSETQ. The V and J ends lost 4 bases and 8 bases respectively, with 16 bases between them. The CDR3 consists of 15 residues. CDR3 DNA sequence: TGCGCCAGCAGCGGGGGGACACGGACGGATTCACCCCTCCACTTT. It translates to CASSGGTRTDSPLHF.

CDR3 DNA sequence: TGTGCCAGTAGTACTCGACTAGCGGGGTACCAAGAGACCCAGTACTTC. This gives the protein CASSTRLAGYQETQYF. The chain has TRBV19 and TRBJ2-5; 11 bases agree with TRBD2. CDR1 is LNHDA and CDR2 is SQIVND in the germline V gene (reference sequence). Trimming took 4 bases from V and 0 from J; bases not matched to a gene: 4. The CDR3 contains 16 residues. Together with reference TRBV19 and TRBJ2-5, the CDR3 gives the full variable domain: DGGITQSPKYLFRKEGQNVTLSCEQNLNHDAMYWYRQDPGQGLRLIYYSQIVNDFQKGDIAEGYSVSREKKESFPLTVTSAQKNPTAFYLCASSTRLAGYQETQYFGPGTRLLVL.

The chain employs TRBV19 and TRBJ1-5; 8 bases map to TRBD1. With 4 bases clipped from V and 4 bases from J, the junction kept 6 bases outside the gene matches. The V gene's germline CDR1 is LNHDA and CDR2 SQIVND (reference sequence). The CDR3 extends over 15 amino acids. CDR3 in DNA: TGTGCCAGTAGTAGAGGACAGGGAGGAAATCAGCCCCAGCATTTT. This codes for CASSRGQGGNQPQHF. The full variable domain, with the rest looked up from reference TRBV19 and TRBJ1-5, is DGGITQSPKYLFRKEGQNVTLSCEQNLNHDAMYWYRQDPGQGLRLIYYSQIVNDFQKGDIAEGYSVSREKKESFPLTVTSAQKNPTAFYLCASSRGQGGNQPQHFGDGTRLSIL.

Regarding this clone: This CDR3 is also generated by other DNA sequences in the sample. The chain recombines TRBV7-2 with TRBJ2-7; D is unclear. Germline V gives CDR1 SGHTA, CDR2 FQGNSA. V was trimmed by 1 base and J by 6 bases, leaving 7 bases between them. The CDR3 sequence is 12 residues long. CDR3 region: CASSLGSREQYF. The DNA of the CDR3 is TGTGCCAGCAGCTTAGGGTCCCGCGAGCAGTACTTC.

J is TRBJ2-5 and V is TRBV23-1; 11 bases agree with TRBD1. TRBV23-1 has ORF status, its function being uncertain. The V gene end was trimmed by 0 bases and the J gene end by 3 bases; junction bases not matched to a gene: 9. CDR3 length: 18 residues. The DNA for the CDR3 is TGCGCCAGCAGTCAATCGTTTTTGGGACAGGGGGTAGAAGAGACCCAGTACTTC. Its protein product is CASSQSFLGQGVEETQYF.

The gene calls are TRBV4-1 and TRBJ2-3; the match to TRBD2 covers 8 bases. Losses at the gene ends were 10 bases for V and 4 bases for J; bases not matched to a gene: 10. Per germline, CDR1 MGHRA and CDR2 YSYEKL. This CDR3 contains 14 residues. The DNA of the CDR3 is TGCGCCACCAAGCGGGAGTCCCTTTCAGATACGCAGTATTTT. This encodes CATKRESLSDTQYF.

As to this clone: A read error is likely here: a far larger clone is one base away. The chain recombines TRBV11-3 with TRBJ2-2; no reliable D call. Deletions cut 5 bases from V and 3 bases from J, with 4 bases between. The CDR3 is made up of 12 amino acids. Germline lookup yields CDR1 SGHNT and CDR2 YENEEA. CDR3 nucleotide sequence: TGTGCCAGCAGCCCAGACACCGGGGAGCTGTTTTTT. Protein product: CASSPDTGELFF.

The CDR3: CASSSSAGSYYGYTF. The CDR3 DNA sequence: TGTGCCAGCAGCTCCTCAGCGGGATCCTACTATGGCTACACCTTC. V is TRBV7-8 and J is TRBJ1-2; D gene ambiguous. Trimming removed 4 bases from V and 3 bases from J, with 15 bases in between. This CDR3 has 15 residues. CDR1 is SGHVS and CDR2 is FQNEAQ in the germline V gene. The full variable domain, in which reference TRBV7-8 and TRBJ1-2 provide the parts outside the CDR3, is GAGVSQSPRYKVAKRGQDVALRCDPISGHVSLFWYQQALGQGPEFLTYFQNEAQLDKSGLPSDRFFAERPEGSVSTLKIQRTQQEDSAVYLCASSSSAGSYYGYTFGSGTRLTVV.

For this clone: At the DNA level, this CDR3 is encoded by other sequences in the same sample as well. This rearrangement joins TRBV5-1 to TRBJ2-1; the match to TRBD2 covers 13 bases. Germline CDR1 is SGHRS and CDR2 is YFSETQ. V trimming: 0 bases; J trimming: 6 bases; junction bases outside the gene matches: 3. The CDR3 consists of 16 residues. For the CDR3, the DNA is TGCGCCAGCAGCTTGGGAGGGACTAGCGGGGCCAATGAGCAGTTCTTC. Amino acid sequence: CASSLGGTSGANEQFF.

This clone is a singleton in its sample. The V and J genes are TRBV6-1 and TRBJ2-3; D remains ambiguous. The V gene's germline CDR1 is MNHNS and CDR2 SASEGT. This CDR3 region has 14 residues. The V and J ends lost 7 bases and 2 bases respectively, with 13 bases between them. The CDR3 loop is CASMGAGYTDTQYF. The CDR3 nucleotides are TGTGCCAGCATGGGCGCCGGGTACACAGATACGCAGTATTTT.

J is TRBJ1-1 and V is TRBV5-5; D is undetermined. The germline V gene has CDR1 SGHKS and CDR2 YYEKEE (reference sequence). This CDR3 contains 13 residues. V lost 4 bases and J 2 bases, leaving 9 bases between the germline ends. The CDR3 sequence is CASSPQVNTEAFF. Here the CDR3 DNA reads TGTGCCAGCAGCCCCCAGGTAAACACTGAAGCTTTCTTT.